The 23 T cell receptor beta chains below all came from one sample that was sequenced in a study of blood T cell repertoires in COVID-19. Sequenced by immunoSEQ multiplex PCR; TCRdb stores in-frame clones only, minus some. Of 140,000 to 150,000 clones listed, roughly 80% are singletons. Sequencing was done on a sample of peripheral blood. The source of these receptors is a woman aged 40 to 50 with active or convalescent COVID-19.

The chain joins TRBV7-9 to TRBJ2-7, with D perhaps matching TRBD1 (6 bases). This CDR3 is built from 15 residues. V gave up 5 bases and J gave up 3 bases, with 17 bases separating them. CDR1 and CDR2 (germline): SEHNR, FQNEAQ (reference sequence). CDR3 amino acids: CASSPTRQGHYEQYF. DNA of the CDR3: TGTGCCAGCAGCCCTACCAGGCAGGGGCACTACGAGCAGTACTTC. Full variable domain (remainder filled in from reference TRBV7-9 and TRBJ2-7): DTGVSQNPRHKITKRGQNVTFRCDPISEHNRLYWYRQTLGQGPEFLTYFQNEAQLEKSRLLSDRFSAERPKGSFSTLEIQRTEQGDSAMYLCASSPTRQGHYEQYFGPGTRLTVT.

The chain links TRBV3-1 (or the pseudogene TRBV3-2) to TRBJ1-5; D call uncertain. Germline V gene sequence: CDR1 LGHDT, CDR2 YNNKEL (reference sequence). Trimming stripped 0 bases from V and 1 base from J, with 10 bases between. This CDR3 contains 16 residues. CDR3 amino acids: CASSQDPVNSNQPQHF. The CDR3 nucleotides read TGTGCCAGCAGCCAAGATCCAGTAAACAGCAATCAGCCCCAGCATTTT.

In this sample, this clone turned up once. The V call is TRBV27, the J call TRBJ2-2, with a tentative D call TRBD1 (6 bases). Germline values: CDR1 MNHEY, CDR2 SMNVEV (reference sequence). There are 17 residues in the CDR3. V was cut by 5 bases and J by 4 bases, with 20 bases left in between. This CDR3 reads CASSARQTGRVTGELFF. CDR3 bases: TGTGCCAGCAGTGCCCGACAGACAGGTAGAGTCACCGGGGAGCTGTTTTTT.

Remarks on this clone: The same CDR3 arises from other DNA sequences in this sample as well. The chain is built from TRBV5-1 and TRBJ1-1; TRBD1 agrees at 7 bases. Germline CDR1 is SGHRS and CDR2 is YFSETQ. Unmatched junction bases numbered 3, after V lost 3 bases and J lost 1 base. The CDR3 covers 14 residues. The chain's CDR3 is CASSSGQPNTEAFF. CDR3 DNA: TGCGCCAGCAGCTCGGGACAGCCGAACACTGAAGCTTTCTTT.

The chain employs TRBV6-6 and TRBJ1-4, with 8 bases matching TRBD1. V dropped 5 bases and J dropped 7; count of bases not matched to a gene: 6. The CDR3 has 14 amino acids. Germline CDR1 and CDR2: MNHNY and SVGAGI (reference sequence). Here the CDR3 DNA reads TGTGCCAGCAGTCTACAGGGGGAGGGTGAAAAACTGTTTTTT. Translating it yields CASSLQGEGEKLFF.

The V call is TRBV5-6, the J call TRBJ2-7; D may be TRBD1 (5 bases). This CDR3 has 13 amino acids. V lost 5 bases to trimming and J lost 3 bases, with 12 bases between them. Germline loops: CDR1 SGHDT, CDR2 YYEEEE. The CDR3 DNA follows: TGTGCCAGCAGACCAGGACACTTCTACGAGCAGTACTTC. This sequence encodes CASRPGHFYEQYF. The variable domain in full, with the rest retrieved from reference TRBV5-6 and TRBJ2-7, is DAGVTQSPTHLIKTRGQQVTLRCSPKSGHDTVSWYQQALGQGPQFIFQYYEEEERQRGNFPDRFSGHQFPNYSSELNVNALLLGDSALYLCASRPGHFYEQYFGPGTRLTVT.

This clone was counted a single time. The chain joins TRBV5-1 to TRBJ1-2; D might be TRBD1 (6 bases). This CDR3 is built from 17 residues. CDR1 is SGHRS, CDR2 YFSETQ, per germline. Trimming shortened V by 4 bases and J by 1 base, and 20 bases separated the two germline ends. The CDR3 nucleotides are TGCGCCAGCAGCCGAGAACCTCAGGGGCCGAATAACTATGGCTACACCTTC. This translates into CASSREPQGPNNYGYTF.

This chain links TRBV4-3 with TRBJ2-7, with D hard to call. Germline V lookup: CDR1 LGHNA, CDR2 YSLEER. V lost 3 bases to trimming and J lost 3 bases, with 9 bases between them. The CDR3 has 13 amino acids. CDR3: CASSQSRLYEQYF. The CDR3 nucleotides read TGCGCCAGCAGCCAGTCTCGACTCTACGAGCAGTACTTC.

The chain is built from TRBV10-3 and TRBJ2-7, with 9 bases identical to TRBD1. V gave up 3 bases and J gave up 3 bases; unmatched junction bases: 6. The germline gives CDR1 ENHRY, CDR2 SYGVKD. The CDR3 has 15 amino acids. DNA for the CDR3: TGTGCCATCAGTGATCCTGGACAGGGGAACTACGAGCAGTACTTC. This sequence encodes CAISDPGQGNYEQYF.

The chain links TRBV6-5 to TRBJ2-7; maybe TRBD2 (6 bases). CDR1 is MNHEY, CDR2 SVGAGI, per germline. The CDR3 covers 12 residues. The V end was cut by 6 bases, the J end by 3 bases, with 9 bases between. The CDR3 here is CASRGGLYEQYF. CDR3 nucleotides: TGTGCCAGCAGGGGGGGACTCTACGAGCAGTACTTC.

This chain connects TRBV10-3 to TRBJ1-2; possibly TRBD1 for D (6 bases). CDR3 length: 15 amino acids. Germline lookup yields CDR1 ENHRY and CDR2 SYGVKD. V lost 4 bases and J lost 1, with 13 bases in between. CDR3 region: CAISVVQGSNYGYTF. The CDR3 DNA sequence: TGTGCCATCAGTGTGGTCCAGGGGAGTAACTATGGCTACACCTTC.

This chain joins TRBV6-4 and TRBJ1-5; 7 positions agree with TRBD1. The CDR3 spans 15 residues. V lost 7 bases and J lost 0; bases outside the gene matches: 6. Germline V gene data show CDR1 as MRHNA and CDR2 as SNTAGT. The CDR3 coding sequence is TGTGCCAGCACCCGGACAGGACCTAGCAATCAGCCCCAGCATTTT. Its translation: CASTRTGPSNQPQHF.

The rearrangement links TRBV24-1 to TRBJ2-1, with TRBD1 matching 7 bases. The CDR3 consists of 17 residues. V was clipped by 4 bases and J by 8 bases; unmatched bases: 16. Germline V CDR1 and CDR2: KGHDR, SFDVKD. CDR3 nucleotide sequence: TGTGCCACCAGTGACCCTCAGAATCAAGGACAGGAGGATGAGCAGTTCTTC. This codes for CATSDPQNQGQEDEQFF.

In its sample, this clone is large. The V and J genes are TRBV19 and TRBJ2-7, with 11 bases fitting TRBD1. Trimming took 7 bases from V and 2 from J; bases not matched to a gene: 7. Looked up from germline, CDR1 is LNHDA and CDR2 is SQIVND (reference sequence). The CDR3 spans 15 residues. The CDR3, as DNA: TGTGCCAGTACCTCCGGGACAGGGGGGCCCTACGAGCAGTACTTC. It specifies CASTSGTGGPYEQYF.

This chain links TRBV4-1 with TRBJ2-2; 11 positions agree with TRBD2. Germline trimming cut 3 bases from V and 4 bases from J; bases unmatched to any gene: 10. There are 18 residues in the CDR3. The germline gives CDR1 MGHRA, CDR2 YSYEKL. The DNA for the CDR3 is TGCGCCAGCAGCCAGAGGATAGCGGGAGGGCCAGGCACCGGGGAGCTGTTTTTT. Amino acid sequence: CASSQRIAGGPGTGELFF.

DNA for the CDR3: TGTGCCAGCAGCCAAGATTCTTGGGCCAAACTGCAGTACTTC. Protein sequence: CASSQDSWAKLQYF. The chain couples TRBV3-1 (or the pseudogene TRBV3-2) to TRBJ2-7; D is unresolved. V was pared by 0 bases and J by 9 bases, with 15 bases between. The germline CDR1 and CDR2 sequences are LGHDT and YNNKEL (reference sequence). The length of the CDR3 is 14 residues.

The chain uses TRBV15 and TRBJ1-1; possibly TRBD1 for D (6 bases). CDR1 is LNHNV, CDR2 YYDKDF, per germline (reference sequence). CDR3 length equals 15 residues. Trimming stripped 5 bases from V and 4 bases from J, with 17 bases between. Here the CDR3 DNA reads TGTGCCACCAGCGGGGGGACGGGGGGCCTCACTGAAGCTTTCTTT. This encodes CATSGGTGGLTEAFF.

The rearrangement joins TRBV11-2 to TRBJ1-1; D call uncertain. The CDR3 runs to 13 residues. Germline CDR1 SGHAT, CDR2 FQNNGV. V was pared by 6 bases and J by 4 bases, with 12 bases between. CDR3 coding DNA: TGTGCCAGCAGAAGCCCCCCCGGCACTGAAGCTTTCTTT. The encoded protein is CASRSPPGTEAFF. Filled out from reference TRBV11-2 and TRBJ1-1, the complete variable domain reads EAGVAQSPRYKIIEKRQSVAFWCNPISGHATLYWYQQILGQGPKLLIQFQNNGVVDDSQLPKDRFSAERLKGVDSTLKIQPAKLEDSAVYLCASRSPPGTEAFFGQGTRLTVV.

Regarding this clone: Given the absence of the conserved phenylalanine or tryptophan at the CDR3 end, a read error is likely. This chain joins TRBV28 and TRBJ1-2; no clear D gene. The CDR3 has 14 residues. V lost 3 bases and J lost 4, with 12 bases in between. Germline CDR1 is MDHEN and CDR2 is SYDVKM. The CDR3, as DNA: TGTGCCAGCAGTTTGGCAGACCGGGTCTATGGCTACACCCTC. This gives the protein CASSLADRVYGYTL.

The V call is TRBV5-8, the J call TRBJ1-1; D is unresolved. From germline, CDR1 is SGHTS and CDR2 YDEGEE. The CDR3 is 15 amino acids. Trimming removed 0 bases from V and 1 base from J, with 10 bases in between. The CDR3 reads CASSLGQRPNTEAFF. CDR3 DNA sequence: TGTGCCAGCAGCTTGGGTCAGAGGCCGAACACTGAAGCTTTCTTT.

This CDR3 reads CASSTYSQETQYF. Written as DNA, the CDR3 is TGCGCCAGCAGCACCTACAGCCAAGAGACCCAGTACTTC. This chain uses TRBV5-1 with TRBJ2-5; D is unclear. The germline V and J ends were trimmed by 4 bases and 1 base, with 8 bases remaining between them. Germline lookup yields CDR1 SGHRS and CDR2 YFSETQ. The CDR3 is made up of 13 amino acids. The whole variable domain, filled in from reference TRBV5-1 and TRBJ2-5, reads KAGVTQTPRYLIKTRGQQVTLSCSPISGHRSVSWYQQTPGQGLQFLFEYFSETQRNKGNFPGRFSGRQFSNSRSEMNVSTLELGDSALYLCASSTYSQETQYFGPGTRLLVL.

This sequence joins TRBV15 and TRBJ2-1, with 8 nucleotides matching TRBD2. The ends lost 1 base at V and 2 bases at J; junction bases unmatched: 10. The CDR3 loop spans 18 amino acids. Germline V gives CDR1 LNHNV, CDR2 YYDKDF (reference sequence). CDR3 sequence: CATSRGNRGLGTYNEQFF. The CDR3, as DNA: TGTGCCACCAGCAGAGGGAATCGGGGACTAGGGACCTACAATGAGCAGTTCTTC. Combining the CDR3 with reference TRBV15 and TRBJ2-1 gives the whole variable domain DAMVIQNPRYQVTQFGKPVTLSCSQTLNHNVMYWYQQKSSQAPKLLFHYYDKDFNNEADTPDNFQSRRPNTSFCFLDIRSPGLGDTAMYLCATSRGNRGLGTYNEQFFGPGTRLTVL.

The V and J genes are TRBV30 and TRBJ2-7; D gene ambiguous. Trimming pared 2 bases from V and 3 bases from J, leaving 8 bases between. CDR1 and CDR2 (germline): GTSNPN, SVGIG (reference sequence). The CDR3 length is 12 residues. DNA for the CDR3: TGTGCCTGGAGTCTCGAGTTCTACGAGCAGTACTTC. This codes for CAWSLEFYEQYF.